This is a list of T cell receptor beta chains from one sample in a study of cytomegalovirus exposure and HLA in healthy donors. TCRdb keeps only in-frame clones here, not all; method: immunoSEQ multiplex PCR. The table includes about 71,000 clones, about 95% detected once. The sample consisted of PBMCs. The receptors shown here come from a woman aged 18-29 years in good health and CMV-seronegative. The CDR3 runs from the conserved cysteine through the conserved F or W. D genes are given only for firm matches. The listing skips clone size in some rows; elsewhere it reads once, few, many or a size class.

TRBJ1-2,NA,TRBV7-9,NA,CASSLAAGLYGYTF,TGTGCCAGCAGCTTAGCGGCAGGGCTCTATGGCTACACCTTC
TRBJ1-1,NA,TRBV5-6,NA,CASSFRVQWTEAFF,TGTGCCAGCAGCTTCAGGGTCCAGTGGACTGAAGCTTTCTTT
TRBJ1-1,TRBD1,TRBV29-1,few,CSGRTGKALAFF,TGCAGCGGGCGGACAGGGAAAGCTTTGGCTTTCTTT
TRBJ2-2,TRBD1,TRBV6-4,few,CASSEAGGTGELFF,TGTGCCAGCAGTGAGGCAGGGGGCACCGGGGAGCTGTTTTTT
TRBJ1-5,TRBD1,TRBV6-5,NA,CASSYLGQGNQPQHF,TGTGCCAGCAGTTACCTCGGACAGGGAAATCAGCCCCAGCATTTT
TRBJ2-7,NA,TRBV5-6,NA,CASSLRAGVAYEQYF,TGTGCCAGCAGCTTGCGGGCAGGGGTGGCCTACGAGCAGTACTTC
TRBJ2-6,NA,TRBV6-6,NA,CASSPTDSGANVLTF,TGTGCCAGCAGCCCAACAGACTCTGGGGCCAACGTCCTGACTTTC
TRBJ2-3,TRBD1,TRBV7-9,NA,CASSLEGQGKEYF,TGTGCCAGCAGCCTTGAGGGACAGGGAAAGGAGTATTTT
TRBJ2-5,TRBD2,TRBV25-1,few,CASMPSGTSGAETQYF,TGTGCCAGCATGCCATCCGGGACTAGCGGTGCGGAGACCCAGTACTTC
TRBJ1-2,TRBD1,TRBV6-5,NA,CASSPLGQGARGYTF,TGTGCCAGCAGCCCCCTTGGACAGGGGGCGAGGGGCTACACCTTC
TRBJ1-3,NA,TRBV9,NA,CASSPEGYSGNTIYF,TGTGCCAGCAGCCCAGAGGGTTACTCTGGAAACACCATATATTTT
TRBJ1-5,NA,TRBV7-6,NA,CASSSTGQSHSNQPQHF,TGTGCCAGCAGCTCAACCGGACAGTCCCATAGCAATCAGCCCCAGCATTTT
TRBJ2-7,TRBD1,TRBV18,NA,CASRTGDLEQYF,TGTGCCAGCCGGACAGGGGACCTCGAGCAGTACTTC
TRBJ2-7,NA,TRBV19,NA,CASTSGGQGYEQYF,TGTGCCAGTACCTCGGGGGGACAAGGATACGAGCAGTACTTC
TRBJ1-2,NA,TRBV6-1,NA,CASSEEEGSNGYTF,TGTGCCAGCAGTGAAGAGGAGGGGTCGAATGGCTACACCTTC
TRBJ2-7,TRBD1,TRBV5-1,NA,CASSSGQGTGEQYF,TGCGCCAGCAGCTCTGGACAGGGTACGGGGGAGCAGTACTTC
TRBJ1-5,NA,TRBV7-2,NA,CASSLGGVVQPQHF,TGTGCCAGCAGCTTAGGCGGGGTGGTGCAGCCCCAGCATTTT
TRBJ2-1,NA,TRBV5-6,NA,CASSLDPSSYNEQFF,TGTGCCAGCAGCTTGGATCCCAGCTCCTACAATGAGCAGTTCTTC
TRBJ1-2,NA,TRBV5-1,NA,CASSLAGDYGYTF,TGCGCCAGCAGCTTGGCAGGGGACTATGGCTACACCTTC
TRBJ1-2,TRBD1,TRBV2,NA,CASSQGGTSYGYTF,TGTGCCAGCAGTCAGGGGGGCACATCCTATGGCTACACCTTC
TRBJ2-2,NA,TRBV2,NA,CASSLDRTNTGELFF,TGTGCCAGCAGCCTCGACAGGACTAACACCGGGGAGCTGTTTTTT
TRBJ1-2,TRBD1,TRBV7-9,once,CASSLARGFNYGYTF,TGTGCCAGCAGCCTAGCCAGGGGGTTTAACTATGGCTACACCTTC
TRBJ2-1,TRBD1,TRBV7-9,NA,CASRSGTGFNEQFF,TGTGCCAGCAGGTCCGGGACAGGGTTCAATGAGCAGTTCTTC
TRBJ2-5,TRBD2,TRBV7-7,NA,CASSLSSGGTPGETQYF,TGTGCCAGCAGCTTATCTAGCGGGGGGACGCCCGGGGAGACCCAGTACTTC
TRBJ2-1,TRBD2,TRBV13,NA,CASSLDTSGHYNEQFF,TGTGCCAGCAGTTTAGATACTAGCGGGCACTACAATGAGCAGTTCTTC
TRBJ1-1,NA,TRBV7-2,once,CASSLSGGPIDTEAFF,TGTGCCAGCAGCTTATCGGGGGGCCCTATAGACACTGAAGCTTTCTTT
TRBJ2-7,NA,TRBV25-1,NA,CASSSGAGESYEQYF,TGTGCCAGCAGTTCAGGGGCTGGGGAGAGCTACGAGCAGTACTTC
TRBJ2-7,NA,TRBV18,once,CASSPWGHEQYF,TGTGCCAGCTCACCCTGGGGGCACGAGCAGTACTTC
TRBJ2-3,NA,TRBV27,NA,CASSSYPLSGTDTQYF,TGTGCCAGCTCGAGTTACCCACTTAGCGGCACAGATACGCAGTATTTT
TRBJ2-6,NA,TRBV30,NA,CAWSGQISGANVLTF,TGTGCCTGGAGTGGACAGATCTCTGGGGCCAACGTCCTGACTTTC
TRBJ2-3,NA,TRBV30,NA,CAWSSTGVGGNLDTQYF,TGTGCCTGGAGTTCTACTGGGGTTGGCGGGAATTTAGATACGCAGTATTTT
TRBJ2-5,TRBD2,TRBV14,NA,CASLGVRDYFNSETQYF,TGTGCCAGCTTGGGTGTCCGGGACTACTTCAACTCGGAGACCCAGTACTTC
TRBJ2-1,NA,TRBV23-1,NA,CASSQRGRSSYNEQFF,TGCGCCAGCAGTCAAAGGGGTAGGTCCTCCTACAATGAGCAGTTCTTC
TRBJ2-2,NA,TRBV5-4,NA,CASSPGLIANTGELFF,TGTGCCAGCAGCCCTGGACTAATCGCGAACACCGGGGAGCTGTTTTTT
TRBJ1-3,NA,TRBV30,NA,CAWNLRGSGNTIYF,TGTGCCTGGAACCTCAGGGGTTCTGGAAACACCATATATTTT
TRBJ1-2,NA,TRBV2,NA,CASSEGFLDYTF,TGTGCCAGCAGTGAAGGGTTCCTAGACTACACCTTC
TRBJ2-2,NA,TRBV11-2,NA,CASSSAEHDGELFF,TGTGCCAGCAGTTCGGCGGAGCATGACGGGGAGCTGTTTTTT
TRBJ2-2,TRBD1,TRBV11-3,NA,CASSADRGKGTGELFF,TGTGCCAGCAGCGCCGACAGGGGGAAGGGCACCGGGGAGCTGTTTTTT
TRBJ2-7,TRBD1,TRBV27,NA,CASSLAGGYEQYF,TGTGCCAGCAGTTTAGCAGGGGGATACGAGCAGTACTTC
TRBJ1-5,NA,TRBV28,NA,CASSPRSITGWLNQPQHF,TGTGCCAGCAGTCCCAGATCTATCACAGGATGGCTCAATCAGCCCCAGCATTTT
TRBJ1-2,NA,TRBV4-1,NA,CASSHPGAYGYTF,TGCGCCAGCAGCCATCCAGGGGCCTATGGCTACACCTTC
TRBJ2-7,NA,TRBV10-3,once,CAIRQGYEQYF,TGTGCCATCAGACAGGGCTACGAGCAGTACTTC
TRBJ2-6,NA,TRBV29-1,once,CSVVVTGNRDLSGANVLTF,TGCAGCGTTGTCGTTACAGGGAATAGGGACCTCTCTGGGGCCAACGTCCTGACTTTC